A single count supports the clone carrying this T cell receptor beta chain. Its antigen is unknown. The CDR3 is made up of 14 amino acids. Trimming shortened V by 0 bases and J by 3 bases, and 12 bases separated the two germline ends. The germline V gene encodes CDR1 SQVTM and CDR2 ANQGSEA. The authors sequenced TCR beta from blood CD8+ and CD4+ T cells. The Susac syndrome patients fit the recently defined diagnostic criteria for definite or probable disease. TEMRA cells were FACS-enriched, while CD8+ and CD4+ T cells were negatively isolated. This sample is part of a study of CD8 T cells in Susac syndrome. Study-wide points: As acknowledged by the study, its TCR sequencing and HLA analysis included a relatively small number of individuals.

The RNA, roughly 0.45 to 1 ug, was put through reverse transcription using random hexamers. TCRdb re-called the immunoSEQ multiplex PCR reads through MiXCR, storing one row per CDR3 protein. The data show more than 100,000 distinct CDR3 sequences, around 94% seen once. This clonotype was sampled from a human donor with Susac syndrome. The chain joins TRBV29-1 to TRBJ2-7, with D possibly being TRBD1 (6 bases). Sequencing was performed on CD8+ T cells from PBMCs. CDR3 in amino acids: CSVEDPQGNYEQYF. Here the CDR3 DNA reads TGCAGCGTTGAAGATCCGCAGGGGAACTACGAGCAGTACTTC.